The T cell receptor beta chain described here comes from a study of T cell repertoires in cytomegalovirus infection. Whole-study findings and limits: HLA-C-restricted, CMV-specific TCR beta clonotypes were dominant ex vivo. Accumulated public TCR beta family frequency recognized individuals carrying CMV together with the relevant HLA.

The CDR3 extends over 18 amino acids. Between the trimmed V and J ends, which lost 2 bases and 3 bases, there was a span of 22 bases. Germline CDR1 reads MNHEY; CDR2 reads SVGEGT. Concerning this clonotype itself: Antigen unknown.

MiXCR, run by TCRdb on the reads, gives a single entry per CDR3 protein. The sample has about 260,000 distinct CDR3 sequences; approximately 13% are singletons. Sequencing was carried out using PBMCs. The chain employs TRBV6-2 or TRBV6-3 and TRBJ2-5; D remains unclear. The receptor comes from a human donor in good health (CMV status not recorded). Some clones in this sample may be carry-over from other donors' samples. CDR3 region: CASSYNLDALAKEETQYF. The CDR3 DNA follows: TGTGCCAGCAGTTACAACCTTGACGCGTTGGCGAAGGAAGAGACCCAGTACTTC.